The 4 T cell receptor beta chains below come from one sample, sequenced in a study of shared clonotypes between healthy human individuals. Here immunoSEQ multiplex PCR was the method, and the copy in TCRdb shows in-frame clones only, minus some. The top ten clones hold roughly 0.13% of a sample with just over 2,000,000 clones, 90% to 95% of them seen once. The source material was naive CD4+ T cells sorted from blood. The subset: CD45RA+ positively selected. These receptor sequences come from a man aged 18 to 30 in good health.

The genes are TRBV18 and TRBJ1-2; D call uncertain. Trimming took off 6 bases at V and 0 bases at J, with 17 bases between the two ends. Germline lookup yields CDR1 KGHSH and CDR2 LQKENI. This CDR3 contains 16 residues. The CDR3 sequence is CASSLPGTNSNYGYTF. Written as DNA, the CDR3 is TGTGCCAGCTCCCTCCCGGGTACCAACTCTAACTATGGCTACACCTTC.

CDR3 DNA sequence: TGCGCCAGCAGCCAAGAGGAAAGGGGTGGCTCTGGGGCCAACGTCCTGACTTTC. This gives the protein CASSQEERGGSGANVLTF. This rearrangement joins TRBV4-1 to TRBJ2-6, with D tentatively TRBD1 (5 bases). The CDR3 length is 18 residues. The germline gives CDR1 MGHRA, CDR2 YSYEKL. Trimming took 0 bases from V and 0 from J, leaving 12 bases between them.

V is TRBV11-2 and J is TRBJ1-3; D is unresolved. Trimming took 5 bases from V and 0 from J, leaving 14 bases between them. The germline CDR1 and CDR2 sequences are SGHAT and FQNNGV. This CDR3 contains 16 residues. The CDR3 nucleotides are TGTGCCAGCAGCCAGTCTGGGGTTTTCTCTGGAAACACCATATATTTT. Its translation is CASSQSGVFSGNTIYF.

The chain carries TRBV2 and TRBJ2-5; TRBD1 aligns across 7 bases. Germline CDR1 reads SNHLY; CDR2 reads FYNNEI. This CDR3 is 11 amino acids long. Germline trimming cut 2 bases from V and 11 bases from J; bases unmatched to any gene: 2. Here the CDR3 DNA reads TGTGCCAGCAGTGAATTCAGGGGGCAGTACTTC. Translated: CASSEFRGQYF.